What follows are 29 T cell receptor beta chains derived from one specimen sequenced in a study of T cell changes during pregnancy in multiple sclerosis. Profiled with immunoSEQ multiplex PCR; TCRdb holds only in-frame clones, not every one. The data hold approximately 38,000 clones, with approximately 94% observed a single time. The input for sequencing was peripheral blood, taken in the third trimester of pregnancy. The receptors derive from a female donor with multiple sclerosis, enrolled in a pregnancy study.

The V gene is TRBV11-2, the J gene TRBJ2-5, with 12 positions matching TRBD2. The length of the CDR3 is 17 residues. The germline gives CDR1 SGHAT, CDR2 FQNNGV. The V gene end was trimmed by 1 base and the J gene end by 5 bases; junction bases not matched to a gene: 8. CDR3 in DNA: TGTGCCAGCAGCTTAGGGCGGGCTAGCGGGAGGGAGGAGACCCAGTACTTC. Encoded protein: CASSLGRASGREETQYF.

As concerns this clone: Other nucleotide sequences from this sample produce the same CDR3. This chain connects TRBV6-5 to TRBJ1-4; TRBD1 aligns across 7 bases. Losses at the gene ends were 4 bases for V and 2 bases for J; bases not matched to a gene: 4. The CDR3 loop spans 15 amino acids. CDR1 MNHEY and CDR2 SVGAGI come from the germline V gene. DNA for the CDR3: TGTGCCAGCAGTTCAGAGGGGGCCACTAATGAAAAACTGTTTTTT. Amino acids: CASSSEGATNEKLFF.

The gene calls are TRBV10-1 and TRBJ2-1; the match to TRBD1 covers 9 bases. The CDR3 has 15 amino acids. J lost 0 bases, V lost 6 bases, and 3 bases had no gene match. CDR1 and CDR2 from the germline V gene are WNHNN and SYGVQD (reference sequence). The CDR3 nucleotides are TGCGCCAGCAGGGACAGGGGAGGCTCCTACAATGAGCAGTTCTTC. This translates into CASRDRGGSYNEQFF.

CDR3 in amino acids: CASSVATRVGNEQFF. The CDR3 DNA sequence: TGTGCCAGCAGCGTCGCCACCAGGGTGGGCAATGAGCAGTTCTTC. The chain is built from TRBV9 and TRBJ2-1, with TRBD1 as a possible D gene (5 bases). CDR1 and CDR2 from the germline V gene are SGDLS and YYNGEE. This CDR3 has 15 residues. V shed 2 bases and J shed 6 bases, with 15 bases lying between them.

This chain connects TRBV28 to TRBJ2-1; the match to TRBD2 covers 12 bases. The CDR3 loop spans 15 amino acids. Germline V CDR1 and CDR2: MDHEN, SYDVKM. V lost 7 bases, J lost 9 bases, and 10 bases stayed unmatched. CDR3 amino acids: CASNPLAGGSIEQFF. In DNA form, the CDR3 reads TGTGCCAGCAACCCTCTAGCGGGAGGGTCTATTGAGCAGTTCTTC.

J is TRBJ2-7 and V is TRBV11-3, with TRBD1 matching 7 bases. The ends lost 4 bases at V and 0 bases at J; junction bases unmatched: 9. The length of the CDR3 is 16 residues. Germline V gene lookup returns CDR1 SGHNT and CDR2 YENEEA. The CDR3 region is CASSWDRGSSSYEQYF. The CDR3, as DNA: TGTGCCAGCAGCTGGGACAGAGGTTCGAGCTCCTACGAGCAGTACTTC.

With regard to this clone: A junction boundary mismatches the germline segment, possibly from a read error. The gene calls are TRBV7-7 and TRBJ2-5; D may be TRBD2 (5 bases). The germline gives CDR1 SSHAT, CDR2 FNYEAQ (reference sequence). The CDR3 totals 12 residues. The CDR3 bases are TGTGCCAGCAGCACCCAACTAGGCCCGCAAAACTTC. Protein product: CASSTQLGPQNF.

This rearrangement joins TRBV11-2 to TRBJ2-5; D perhaps matches TRBD2 (6 bases). Judging by the DNA end, TRBJ2-7 fits better; the J call may be wrong. The CDR3 length is 15 residues. Germline V gene data show CDR1 as SGHAT and CDR2 as FQNNGV. CDR3: CASSLAGGDTYEQYF. The CDR3 DNA sequence: TGTGCCAGCAGCTTAGCCGGCGGGGATACCTACGAGCAGTACTTC.

The J gene is TRBJ1-4, the V gene TRBV5-6, with 8 bases that match TRBD1. The germline V gene has CDR1 SGHDT and CDR2 YYEEEE. The CDR3 consists of 15 residues. The V segment lost 3 bases and the J segment 7 bases; nucleotides outside the gene matches: 8. In DNA, the CDR3 is TGTGCCAGCAGCTCCCAGACAGGGGTCGTTGAAAAACTGTTTTTT. Translating gives CASSSQTGVVEKLFF. The variable domain in full, completed from reference TRBV5-6 and TRBJ1-4, reads DAGVTQSPTHLIKTRGQQVTLRCSPKSGHDTVSWYQQALGQGPQFIFQYYEEEERQRGNFPDRFSGHQFPNYSSELNVNALLLGDSALYLCASSSQTGVVEKLFFGSGTQLSVL.

The V and J genes are TRBV19 and TRBJ2-7, with 7 bases aligning to TRBD1. V lost 5 bases to trimming and J lost 1 base; unmatched junction nucleotides: 5. Per germline, CDR1 LNHDA and CDR2 SQIVND (reference sequence). The CDR3 runs to 14 residues. In DNA form, the CDR3 reads TGTGCCAGTAGTGCACCGGGACAGTCCTACGAGCAGTACTTC. This encodes CASSAPGQSYEQYF. The full variable domain, rest sourced from reference TRBV19 and TRBJ2-7, is DGGITQSPKYLFRKEGQNVTLSCEQNLNHDAMYWYRQDPGQGLRLIYYSQIVNDFQKGDIAEGYSVSREKKESFPLTVTSAQKNPTAFYLCASSAPGQSYEQYFGPGTRLTVT.

The chain employs TRBV4-2 and TRBJ2-1, with 13 bases matching TRBD2. Germline lookup yields CDR1 LGHNA and CDR2 YNFKEQ. The CDR3 totals 18 residues. The junction had 10 bases not matched to a gene; V was cut back by 1 base and J by 7 bases. The CDR3 here is CASSQAGTSGGARNEQFF. As DNA, the CDR3 is TGTGCCAGCAGCCAAGCAGGAACTAGCGGGGGGGCAAGGAATGAGCAGTTCTTC.

V gene TRBV7-2 combines with J gene TRBJ2-7, with 7 bases identical to TRBD2. CDR1 and CDR2 from the germline V gene are SGHTA and FQGNSA. J was trimmed by 3 bases and V by 2 bases; bases with no gene match: 7. The CDR3 contains 15 residues. The CDR3 is CASSLFRLASYEQYF. CDR3 sequence (DNA): TGTGCCAGCAGCTTATTTCGACTAGCTAGCTACGAGCAGTACTTC.

The V gene is TRBV6-4, the J gene TRBJ1-2; 7 nucleotides match TRBD1. CDR3 length equals 15 residues. The junction had 6 bases not matched to a gene; V was cut back by 4 bases and J by 1 base. CDR1 and CDR2 from the germline V gene are MRHNA and SNTAGT. As DNA, the CDR3 is TGTGCCAGCAGTGGTTCGACAGGGAATAACTATGGCTACACCTTC. This gives the protein CASSGSTGNNYGYTF.

On this clone itself: The same CDR3 also results from other DNA sequences found in this sample. V is TRBV19 and J is TRBJ2-7, with 9 bases lining up with TRBD1. Trimming took 6 bases from V and 3 from J; bases not matched to a gene: 6. Germline V gives CDR1 LNHDA, CDR2 SQIVND (reference sequence). The CDR3 loop spans 14 amino acids. CDR3 DNA: TGTGCCAGTAGCCCTTGGGGACAGGGCTACGAGCAGTACTTC. Amino acid sequence: CASSPWGQGYEQYF.

This clone was picked up one time. The chain couples TRBV28 to TRBJ1-5, with 10 bases fitting TRBD1. V dropped 1 base and J dropped 4; count of bases not matched to a gene: 10. Germline V gene sequence: CDR1 MDHEN, CDR2 SYDVKM. The CDR3 loop spans 18 amino acids. The CDR3 is CASSLLVGTGVQNQPQHF. The CDR3 coding sequence is TGTGCCAGCAGTTTATTAGTGGGGACAGGGGTCCAAAATCAGCCCCAGCATTTT.

The chain links TRBV27 to TRBJ2-3; D gene uncertain. Germline CDR1 reads MNHEY; CDR2 reads SMNVEV (reference sequence). The CDR3 is 14 amino acids. Trimming left V 5 bases short and J 1 base short, with 10 bases between. The CDR3 loop is CASSPYTGTDTQYF. The CDR3 DNA reads TGTGCCAGCAGTCCGTATACAGGCACAGATACGCAGTATTTT.

This chain joins TRBV19 and TRBJ1-6; D is unresolved. Germline V gives CDR1 LNHDA, CDR2 SQIVND (reference sequence). V was shortened by 3 bases and J by 10 bases, with 10 bases between the two germline ends. This CDR3 has 13 amino acids. The CDR3 DNA is TGTGCCAGTAGTATCCAGGAAGGATCACCCCTCCACTTT. Its translation is CASSIQEGSPLHF. Supplemented by reference TRBV19 and TRBJ1-6, the full variable domain reads DGGITQSPKYLFRKEGQNVTLSCEQNLNHDAMYWYRQDPGQGLRLIYYSQIVNDFQKGDIAEGYSVSREKKESFPLTVTSAQKNPTAFYLCASSIQEGSPLHFGNGTRLTVT.

The genes are TRBV7-3 and TRBJ1-6, with 7 bases aligning to TRBD1. The CDR3 has 16 amino acids. Germline V gene data show CDR1 as SGHTA and CDR2 as FQGTGA. The ends lost 2 bases at V and 7 bases at J; junction bases unmatched: 8. CDR3 amino acids: CASSLWGAGGNSPLHF. The CDR3, as DNA: TGTGCCAGCAGCTTATGGGGGGCAGGGGGAAATTCACCCCTCCACTTT.

The gene calls are TRBV6-1 and TRBJ1-3; D might be TRBD1 (5 bases). The germline V gene has CDR1 MNHNS and CDR2 SASEGT. The V end was cut by 3 bases, the J end by 2 bases, with 14 bases between. The CDR3 loop spans 16 amino acids. Here the CDR3 reads CASSDLGGGAGNTIYF. The CDR3 coding sequence is TGTGCCAGCAGTGACCTCGGGGGGGGAGCTGGAAACACCATATATTTT.

V usage is TRBV12-5 and J usage is TRBJ2-7; 7 bases are a match to TRBD1. CDR1 and CDR2 from the germline V gene are LGHNT and FRNRAP. The CDR3 is 16 residues long. V was clipped by 1 base and J by 5 bases; unmatched bases: 11. The CDR3 coding sequence is TGTGCTAGTGGTTTGGGAACTACAGGGGATATCGACGAGCAGTACTTC. Its translation: CASGLGTTGDIDEQYF.

The rearrangement joins TRBV5-6 to TRBJ1-2, with TRBD1 matching over 7 bases. Germline CDR1 SGHDT, CDR2 YYEEEE. Trimming took 0 bases from V and 4 from J; bases not matched to a gene: 6. The CDR3 has 15 amino acids. The CDR3 sequence: CASSLDGQVVYGYTF. In DNA, the CDR3 is TGTGCCAGCAGCTTGGACGGACAGGTGGTCTATGGCTACACCTTC. The complete variable domain, with remaining parts taken from reference TRBV5-6 and TRBJ1-2, reads DAGVTQSPTHLIKTRGQQVTLRCSPKSGHDTVSWYQQALGQGPQFIFQYYEEEERQRGNFPDRFSGHQFPNYSSELNVNALLLGDSALYLCASSLDGQVVYGYTFGSGTRLTVV.

The chain's CDR3 is CASSPPGQGNEQYF. The CDR3 bases are TGTGCCAGCTCACCCCCGGGACAGGGCAACGAGCAGTACTTC. The genes are TRBV18 and TRBJ2-7; 9 nucleotides agree with TRBD1. V gave up 3 bases and J gave up 5 bases; unmatched junction bases: 5. CDR1 KGHSH and CDR2 LQKENI come from the germline V gene. This CDR3 region has 14 residues.

This chain connects TRBV7-8 to TRBJ2-5, with 15 nucleotides matching TRBD2. Losses at the gene ends were 4 bases for V and 1 base for J; bases not matched to a gene: 1. CDR3 length: 16 amino acids. CDR1 is SGHVS, CDR2 FQNEAQ, per germline. The CDR3 sequence is CASSSGLAGGQETQYF. The CDR3 DNA is TGTGCCAGCAGCTCGGGACTAGCGGGGGGCCAAGAGACCCAGTACTTC. Full variable domain (missing parts from reference TRBV7-8 and TRBJ2-5): GAGVSQSPRYKVAKRGQDVALRCDPISGHVSLFWYQQALGQGPEFLTYFQNEAQLDKSGLPSDRFFAERPEGSVSTLKIQRTQQEDSAVYLCASSSGLAGGQETQYFGPGTRLLVL.

The V gene is TRBV5-4, the J gene TRBJ2-1; possibly TRBD2 for D (5 bases). V lost 4 bases, J lost 6 bases, and 14 bases lay in between. Germline values: CDR1 SGHNT, CDR2 YYREEE (reference sequence). The CDR3 spans 14 residues. This CDR3 reads CASSLLGIGNEQFF. In DNA, the CDR3 is TGTGCCAGCAGCCTACTAGGGATTGGCAATGAGCAGTTCTTC. Variable domain in full (rest from reference TRBV5-4 and TRBJ2-1): ETGVTQSPTHLIKTRGQQVTLRCSSQSGHNTVSWYQQALGQGPQFIFQYYREEENGRGNFPPRFSGLQFPNYSSELNVNALELDDSALYLCASSLLGIGNEQFFGPGTRLTVL.

The rearrangement links TRBV7-3 to TRBJ1-5; no clear D. V dropped 5 bases and J dropped 7 bases, with 12 bases sitting between them. Per germline, CDR1 SGHTA and CDR2 FQGTGA. This CDR3 comprises 13 residues. CDR3: CASSPDNSQPQHF. DNA of the CDR3: TGTGCCAGCAGCCCAGACAACTCGCAGCCCCAGCATTTT.

V usage is TRBV7-9 and J usage is TRBJ2-1; 15 bases are a match to TRBD2. Per the germline V gene, CDR1 is SEHNR and CDR2 is FQNEAQ (reference sequence). The CDR3 sequence is 19 residues long. V lost 4 bases to trimming and J lost 0 bases; unmatched junction nucleotides: 7. CDR3 protein: CASSSPGLAGGSSYNEQFF. In DNA form, the CDR3 reads TGTGCCAGCAGCTCACCAGGACTAGCGGGAGGGAGCTCCTACAATGAGCAGTTCTTC.

This CDR3 reads CASSQVLSGNTIYF. CDR3 in DNA: TGTGCCAGCAGCCAGGTGCTCTCTGGAAACACCATATATTTT. This sequence joins TRBV6-5 and TRBJ1-3; unclear D gene. CDR3 size: 14 residues. Germline V CDR1 and CDR2: MNHEY, SVGAGI. V was trimmed by 6 bases and J by 0 bases, leaving 9 bases between them.

V usage is TRBV6-1 and J usage is TRBJ2-7; no definite D call. Trimming took off 4 bases at V and 0 bases at J, with 4 bases between the two ends. CDR1 and CDR2 from the germline V gene are MNHNS and SASEGT. The CDR3 contains 12 residues. Written as DNA, the CDR3 is TGTGCCAGCAGTGTGAGCTCCTACGAGCAGTACTTC. It translates to CASSVSSYEQYF.

A word on this clone: This CDR3 is also generated by other DNA sequences in the sample. V is TRBV20-1 and J is TRBJ1-2; 7 bases match TRBD1. This CDR3 is built from 10 residues. Germline CDR1 and CDR2: DFQATT and SNEGSKA (reference sequence). The trim removed 6 bases at V and 8 bases at J, leaving 3 bases unmatched. This chain's CDR3 is CSARDRGYTF. The CDR3 DNA follows: TGCAGTGCCCGGGACAGAGGCTACACCTTC.